This TCR beta chain stems from a study of human T cells and chemical hapten exposure. Findings and caveats of the study: Positively correlated with patch test score were the counts of PT1 expanded TCRs. TCRs above 1 in 1000 frequency did not change with DPC sensitization.

Germline V gene data show CDR1 as SEHNR and CDR2 as FQNEAQ (reference sequence). The CDR3 consists of 14 residues. V shed 5 bases, J shed 6 bases, and the junction held 7 bases outside the gene matches. In TCRdb, the RACE reads were re-called with MiXCR into one record per CDR3 protein. The sample has 280,000 or so distinct CDR3 sequences, around 7.7% seen once. Points on this clonotype: Its antigen is as yet unknown.

Time point: pre-sensitization, week 0. Stated treatment: therapeutic diphenylcyclopropenone sensitization with weekly scalp DPC. This sequence originates from a man in his late teens or twenties with alopecia areata. Some clones in this sample may be carry-over from other donors' samples. This chain links TRBV7-9 with TRBJ1-5; 7 nucleotides align to TRBD1. Sequencing used whole blood, obtained in connection with sensitization to the hapten diphenylcyclopropenone (DPC). CDR3 in amino acids: CASSHTGDGQPQHF. Written as DNA, the CDR3 is TGTGCCAGCAGCCACACAGGGGATGGTCAGCCCCAGCATTTT.